These 3 T cell receptor beta chains originate from one sample sequenced in a study of cytomegalovirus exposure and HLA in healthy donors. PCR employed 60 Vbeta and 13 Jbeta primers. TCRdb keeps only in-frame clones here, not all; method: immunoSEQ multiplex PCR. Here the sample spans about 180,000 clones, about 77% being singletons. Material for sequencing was PBMCs. These TCRs come from a woman aged 25-40 years in good health and CMV-seropositive.

The J gene is TRBJ2-1, the V gene TRBV9; 10 bases are shared with TRBD2. Germline V gene lookup returns CDR1 SGDLS and CDR2 YYNGEE. J was trimmed by 6 bases and V by 4 bases; bases with no gene match: 13. The CDR3 is 17 residues long. CDR3 nucleotides: TGTGCCAGCAGCCCCCGCGGGGCGACTAGCGGGTCCAATGAGCAGTTCTTC. Its protein product is CASSPRGATSGSNEQFF.

This clone was detected a few times. The chain is built from TRBV7-9 and TRBJ1-2; 7 bases line up with TRBD1. The ends lost 1 base at V and 4 bases at J; junction bases unmatched: 6. CDR1 SEHNR and CDR2 FQNEAQ come from the germline V gene (reference sequence). This CDR3 spans 15 amino acids. CDR3 sequence reads: CASSLEQGQFYGYTF. DNA of the CDR3: TGTGCCAGCAGCTTAGAACAGGGGCAATTCTATGGCTACACCTTC.

The chain has TRBV18 and TRBJ2-7; no definite D call. The V end lost 3 bases, the J end lost 4 bases, and 10 bases lay between the germline ends. CDR1 and CDR2 (germline): KGHSH, LQKENI. The CDR3 loop spans 13 amino acids. The CDR3 sequence is CASSPAAAYEQYF. The DNA of the CDR3 is TGTGCCAGCTCACCCGCGGCAGCTTACGAGCAGTACTTC.